This T cell receptor beta chain was found in a study of PD-1 blockade in classical Hodgkin lymphoma. General study findings and limits: It was among complete responders that baseline diversity resembled that of newly diagnosed patients. The drivers behind the repertoire differences, possibly disease activity or prior therapy, remain undefined. When nivolumab was started under 1 year after ASCT, patients were excluded.

The CDR3 sequence is 16 residues long. CDR1 SGDLS and CDR2 YYNGEE come from the germline V gene. The ends lost 2 bases at V and 5 bases at J; junction bases unmatched: 6. All trial patients relapsed after autologous stem cell transplantation. TCRdb's table, derived via immunoSEQ multiplex PCR, lists solely in-frame clones and lacks some. The sample carries around 13,000 clones, around nine tenths recorded once. A note on this clone: What it recognizes is unknown.

Specimen: peripheral blood mononuclear cells (PBMCs), collected at baseline. The source of this sequence is a human donor with classical Hodgkin lymphoma. V gene TRBV9 combines with J gene TRBJ2-3; 12 bases match TRBD2. CDR3 DNA: TGTGCCAGCAGCGTGACTAGCGGGGGAAGTTTAGATACGCAGTATTTT. The encoded protein is CASSVTSGGSLDTQYF.